These 20 T cell receptor beta chains were sequenced from one sample in a study of control samples from healthy donors and cancer patients. Clones were read by immunoSEQ multiplex PCR, and TCRdb kept only the in-frame ones, dropping some. Of tens of thousands of clones listed, roughly 93% are singletons. Sequenced: PBMCs. The receptors derive from a woman between 50 and 59 years old with head and neck cancer.

This sequence joins TRBV24-1 and TRBJ2-2, with TRBD1 matching over 7 bases. The CDR3 totals 15 residues. Looked up from germline, CDR1 is KGHDR and CDR2 is SFDVKD. With 2 bases clipped from V and 6 bases from J, the junction kept 5 bases outside the gene matches. CDR3 amino acids: CATSDSYTGAGELFF. The CDR3 nucleotides read TGTGCCACCAGTGATTCTTATACAGGGGCCGGGGAGCTGTTTTTT.

V and J are TRBV3-1 (or the pseudogene TRBV3-2) and TRBJ2-7; no firm D call. Trimming pared 8 bases from V and 4 bases from J, leaving 12 bases between. The germline V gene has CDR1 LGHDT and CDR2 YNNKEL (reference sequence). CDR3 length: 12 amino acids. The CDR3 DNA reads as TGTGCCAGCGGCAGGACCGGGTACGAGCAGTACTTC. This encodes CASGRTGYEQYF.

The chain uses TRBV3-1 (or the pseudogene TRBV3-2) and TRBJ2-1, with 7 bases identical to TRBD1. The CDR3 loop spans 14 amino acids. CDR1 is LGHDT and CDR2 is YNNKEL in the germline V gene (reference sequence). The ends lost 2 bases at V and 9 bases at J; junction bases unmatched: 7. DNA for the CDR3: TGTGCCAGCAGCCAATATACAGGGGCGGGTGAGCAGTTCTTC. Its protein product is CASSQYTGAGEQFF.

The chain recombines TRBV6-5 with TRBJ2-6; possibly TRBD2 for D (5 bases). CDR1 is MNHEY and CDR2 is SVGAGI in the germline V gene. The CDR3 extends over 15 amino acids. Trimming removed 4 bases from V and 1 base from J, with 8 bases in between. The CDR3 sequence: CASSSGFSGANVLTF. CDR3 sequence (DNA): TGTGCCAGCAGTTCGGGGTTTTCTGGGGCCAACGTCCTGACTTTC.

The V and J genes are TRBV12-3 or TRBV12-4 and TRBJ2-1, with D unresolved. This CDR3 is built from 13 residues. The V end lost 6 bases, the J end lost 9 bases, and 15 bases lay between the germline ends. This CDR3 reads CASSSAWLGEQFF. DNA for the CDR3: TGTGCCAGCAGCTCCGCCTGGCTCGGTGAGCAGTTCTTC.

The gene calls are TRBV5-6 and TRBJ1-2; no reliable D call. CDR1 and CDR2 (germline): SGHDT, YYEEEE. Trimming took 0 bases from V and 4 from J, leaving 13 bases between them. This CDR3 has 15 residues. The CDR3 nucleotides are TGTGCCAGCAGCTTGGCACCCCTTCGGGGCTATGGCTACACCTTC. Amino acids: CASSLAPLRGYGYTF.

This sequence joins TRBV7-2 and TRBJ1-2; 10 positions agree with TRBD1. Germline V lookup: CDR1 SGHTA, CDR2 FQGNSA. CDR3 length: 14 residues. V lost 7 bases, J lost 5 bases, and 7 bases stayed unmatched. The CDR3 sequence: CASTPTGGKYGYTF. The DNA of the CDR3 is TGTGCCAGCACCCCGACAGGGGGCAAGTATGGCTACACCTTC.

The gene calls are TRBV2 and TRBJ2-1; 13 nucleotides agree with TRBD2. The CDR3 covers 15 residues. V lost 7 bases and J lost 5; bases outside the gene matches: 5. Germline CDR1 reads SNHLY; CDR2 reads FYNNEI. CDR3 residues: CASTGTSGTHNEQFF. The CDR3 DNA reads TGTGCCAGCACCGGGACTAGCGGGACCCACAATGAGCAGTTCTTC. The full variable domain, rest sourced from reference TRBV2 and TRBJ2-1, is EPEVTQTPSHQVTQMGQEVILRCVPISNHLYFYWYRQILGQKVEFLVSFYNNEISEKSEIFDDQFSVERPDGSNFTLKIRSTKLEDSAMYFCASTGTSGTHNEQFFGPGTRLTVL.

V and J are TRBV6-2 or TRBV6-3 and TRBJ2-5; no clear D gene. V was pared by 4 bases and J by 5 bases, with 11 bases between. Per the germline V gene, CDR1 is MNHEY and CDR2 is SVGEGT. This CDR3 spans 13 amino acids. CDR3 residues: CASSSPFGETQYF. In DNA form, the CDR3 reads TGTGCCAGCAGTTCCCCCTTTGGGGAGACCCAGTACTTC.

The gene calls are TRBV19 and TRBJ2-1; D remains ambiguous. The V gene's germline CDR1 is LNHDA and CDR2 SQIVND (reference sequence). This CDR3 region has 15 residues. Trimming took 4 bases from V and 5 from J, leaving 15 bases between them. DNA for the CDR3: TGTGCCAGTAGTAGGAGCCTCAGTAGGAACAATGAGCAGTTCTTC. Its protein product is CASSRSLSRNNEQFF.

This chain connects TRBV7-9 to TRBJ2-1; no clear D gene. The germline gives CDR1 SEHNR, CDR2 FQNEAQ (reference sequence). The CDR3 spans 12 residues. The ends were cut back, 5 bases at V and 4 bases at J, with 6 bases in the middle. Here the CDR3 reads CASSTIYNEQFF. As DNA, the CDR3 is TGTGCCAGCAGCACGATTTACAATGAGCAGTTCTTC.

The chain is built from TRBV5-3 and TRBJ2-7; no clear D. TRBV5-3 is flagged as an ORF with uncertain function. The CDR3 loop spans 13 amino acids. V shed 1 base and J shed 2 bases, with 7 bases lying between them. Here the CDR3 reads CARSLYRAYEQYF. In DNA form, the CDR3 reads TGTGCCAGAAGCTTGTATAGGGCCTACGAGCAGTACTTC.

V usage is TRBV27 and J usage is TRBJ2-3; 13 bases agree with TRBD2. The CDR3 covers 16 residues. Germline V gene data show CDR1 as MNHEY and CDR2 as SMNVEV (reference sequence). The V segment lost 2 bases and the J segment 6 bases; nucleotides outside the gene matches: 5. The CDR3 nucleotides are TGTGCCAGCAGTTTACCGGGGACTAGCGGGAAGGATACGCAGTATTTT. Translating it yields CASSLPGTSGKDTQYF.

The J gene is TRBJ2-7, the V gene TRBV2; D unresolved. The CDR3 has 13 residues. The V gene's germline CDR1 is SNHLY and CDR2 FYNNEI. The germline V and J ends were trimmed by 11 bases and 1 base, with 15 bases remaining between them. Written as DNA, the CDR3 is TGTGCCTTAAGCAGGCCTGGATCCTACGAGCAGTACTTC. It specifies CALSRPGSYEQYF.

The V gene is TRBV2, the J gene TRBJ2-2, with a possible D match to TRBD1 (6 bases). CDR1 SNHLY and CDR2 FYNNEI come from the germline V gene. The CDR3 length is 15 residues. Between the trimmed V and J ends, which lost 10 bases and 0 bases, there was a span of 15 bases. CDR3 sequence reads: CATTGLAANTGELFF. The CDR3 region has the DNA TGTGCCACCACAGGGCTAGCAGCGAACACCGGGGAGCTGTTTTTT.

V and J are TRBV19 and TRBJ1-1; a weak D match, TRBD1 (5 bases). The CDR3 contains 15 residues. The germline gives CDR1 LNHDA, CDR2 SQIVND (reference sequence). Trimming shortened V by 5 bases and J by 5 bases, and 18 bases separated the two germline ends. In DNA form, the CDR3 reads TGTGCCAGTAGTTCCACACAGGTCCTCGGGACTGAAGCTTTCTTT. Its translation is CASSSTQVLGTEAFF. Full variable domain (rest looked up from reference TRBV19 and TRBJ1-1): DGGITQSPKYLFRKEGQNVTLSCEQNLNHDAMYWYRQDPGQGLRLIYYSQIVNDFQKGDIAEGYSVSREKKESFPLTVTSAQKNPTAFYLCASSSTQVLGTEAFFGQGTRLTVV.

This chain links TRBV29-1 with TRBJ2-7, with 8 bases identical to TRBD1. V gave up 5 bases and J gave up 5 bases; unmatched junction bases: 5. In germline, CDR1 is SQVTM, CDR2 ANQGSEA. The CDR3 is 12 residues long. This CDR3 is CSVPWDRNEQYF. The CDR3, as DNA: TGCAGCGTTCCATGGGACAGGAACGAGCAGTACTTC.

This chain joins TRBV9 and TRBJ2-7; TRBD1 matches at 10 bases. Germline lookup yields CDR1 SGDLS and CDR2 YYNGEE. V trimming: 3 bases; J trimming: 6 bases; junction bases outside the gene matches: 9. The CDR3 is 15 amino acids. DNA of the CDR3: TGTGCCAGCAGCGCGGGACAGGGGATCTACGGCGAGCAGTACTTC. Its protein product is CASSAGQGIYGEQYF. Full variable domain (remainder filled in from reference TRBV9 and TRBJ2-7): DSGVTQTPKHLITATGQRVTLRCSPRSGDLSVYWYQQSLDQGLQFLIQYYNGEERAKGNILERFSAQQFPDLHSELNLSSLELGDSALYFCASSAGQGIYGEQYFGPGTRLTVT.

This clone was observed a single time. The chain joins TRBV5-4 to TRBJ2-2; 8 bases are shared with TRBD2. In germline, CDR1 is SGHNT, CDR2 YYREEE (reference sequence). This CDR3 spans 15 amino acids. Trimming at V came to 3 bases and at J to 4 bases, leaving 5 bases not matched to a gene. The CDR3 loop reads CASSSRAGGTGELFF. CDR3 bases: TGTGCCAGCAGCTCAAGGGCGGGGGGCACCGGGGAGCTGTTTTTT.

The rearrangement links TRBV6-5 to TRBJ2-5; TRBD2 is a possible D gene (5 bases). Trimming stripped 0 bases from V and 2 bases from J, with 10 bases between. Germline assignment: CDR1 MNHEY and CDR2 SVGAGI. CDR3 length equals 15 residues. CDR3 nucleotides: TGTGCCAGCAGTTACTCCTCCGGCGGGCAAGAGACCCAGTACTTC. Protein sequence: CASSYSSGGQETQYF.